A single sample gave rise to the 12 T cell receptor beta chains below, sequenced in a study of cytomegalovirus exposure and HLA in healthy donors. 60 Vbeta and 13 Jbeta primers were used in PCR. TCRdb's copy holds only in-frame clones and misses some; the assay was immunoSEQ multiplex PCR. This table has 100,000 to 150,000 clones, 65% to 75% appearing once. The source material was PBMCs. The receptors come from a woman aged 50 to 65 in good health and CMV-seropositive.

The chain employs TRBV6-1 and TRBJ1-2; the D is unclear. This CDR3 contains 13 residues. Between the trimmed V and J ends, which lost 2 bases and 4 bases, there was a span of 8 bases. Germline V gives CDR1 MNHNS, CDR2 SASEGT. Here the CDR3 reads CASSERETYGYTF. The CDR3 nucleotides are TGTGCCAGCAGTGAACGGGAAACCTATGGCTACACCTTC.

This clone has a single count. This sequence joins TRBV5-1 and TRBJ2-3; 7 bases align to TRBD1. The CDR3 runs to 15 residues. Germline lookup yields CDR1 SGHRS and CDR2 YFSETQ. J gave up 4 bases and V 2 bases, and 7 bases lay outside the gene matches. CDR3 sequence: CASSLTGAAADTQYF. CDR3 sequence (DNA): TGCGCCAGCAGCTTAACAGGGGCGGCCGCAGATACGCAGTATTTT.

V and J are TRBV6-6 and TRBJ1-1, with D tentatively TRBD1 (5 bases). This CDR3 comprises 14 residues. CDR1 and CDR2 (germline): MNHNY, SVGAGI (reference sequence). V lost 4 bases to trimming and J lost 4 bases, with 13 bases between them. The CDR3 nucleotides are TGTGCCAGCAGTTCCCCCCGGACACCCACTGAAGCTTTCTTT. Protein product: CASSSPRTPTEAFF.

The chain employs TRBV19 and TRBJ2-7, with TRBD1 matching 7 bases. This CDR3 is 12 amino acids long. The V segment lost 5 bases and the J segment 6 bases; nucleotides outside the gene matches: 4. Germline V gene sequence: CDR1 LNHDA, CDR2 SQIVND (reference sequence). The CDR3 region is CASSFNRGEQYF. In nucleotides, the CDR3 is TGTGCCAGTAGTTTCAACAGGGGCGAGCAGTACTTC. Combining the CDR3 with reference TRBV19 and TRBJ2-7 gives the whole variable domain DGGITQSPKYLFRKEGQNVTLSCEQNLNHDAMYWYRQDPGQGLRLIYYSQIVNDFQKGDIAEGYSVSREKKESFPLTVTSAQKNPTAFYLCASSFNRGEQYFGPGTRLTVT.

This clone showed up just a few times. The chain carries TRBV6-6 and TRBJ2-7, with D possibly being TRBD1 (6 bases). Trimming shortened V by 6 bases and J by 6 bases, and 18 bases separated the two germline ends. Germline lookup yields CDR1 MNHNY and CDR2 SVGAGI (reference sequence). The CDR3 sequence is 14 residues long. CDR3 DNA: TGTGCCAGCAGAGTCCCGGGACAAGAAGCCGAGCAGTACTTC. Protein sequence: CASRVPGQEAEQYF.

The genes are TRBV19 and TRBJ1-2; TRBD1 matches 7 bases. The CDR3 covers 14 residues. V lost 7 bases and J lost 0; bases outside the gene matches: 5. The germline CDR1 and CDR2 sequences are LNHDA and SQIVND (reference sequence). The CDR3 sequence is CASNRDRANYGYTF. The CDR3 DNA is TGTGCCAGTAACCGCGACAGGGCTAACTATGGCTACACCTTC.

This rearrangement joins TRBV9 to TRBJ2-5, with D perhaps matching TRBD2 (5 bases). The CDR3 has 15 amino acids. V was pared by 0 bases and J by 5 bases, with 14 bases between. From germline, CDR1 is SGDLS and CDR2 YYNGEE. For the CDR3, the DNA is TGTGCCAGCAGCGTAGAGGAGCGGCCGAGCGAGACCCAGTACTTC. Translating gives CASSVEERPSETQYF.

On this clone: A single base separates this from a much larger clone, so it may be a read error. The chain links TRBV5-1 to TRBJ1-1; D may be TRBD1 (6 bases). Trimming removed 4 bases from V and 0 bases from J, with 10 bases in between. The CDR3 is 14 amino acids. Germline-derived CDR1 and CDR2 are SGHRS and YFSETQ. The CDR3: CASSIQGMNTEAFF. Written as DNA, the CDR3 is TGCGCCAGCAGCATACAGGGCATGAACACTGAAGCTTTCTTT.

This clone came up a few times. The rearrangement uses TRBV6-6 and TRBJ1-5; 7 bases match TRBD1. The junction had 10 bases not matched to a gene; V was cut back by 7 bases and J by 4 bases. This CDR3 has 15 amino acids. Germline CDR1 MNHNY, CDR2 SVGAGI (reference sequence). CDR3 loop: CASTRRTGGNQPQHF. The CDR3 region has the DNA TGTGCCAGCACTAGGAGGACAGGAGGGAATCAGCCCCAGCATTTT.

This sequence joins TRBV4-1 and TRBJ1-1, with D unclear. This CDR3 spans 17 amino acids. Germline CDR1 MGHRA, CDR2 YSYEKL. The ends were cut back, 2 bases at V and 3 bases at J, with 19 bases in the middle. The CDR3 DNA reads TGCGCCAGCAGCCAACCCCCCCGCGGGCCCGGCTACACTGAAGCTTTCTTT. Protein product: CASSQPPRGPGYTEAFF.

J is TRBJ2-7 and V is TRBV5-4, with 10 bases lining up with TRBD1. This CDR3 spans 16 amino acids. J was trimmed by 3 bases and V by 9 bases; bases with no gene match: 15. The germline CDR1 and CDR2 sequences are SGHNT and YYREEE (reference sequence). This chain's CDR3 is CATQLGGTGVSYEQYF. The CDR3, as DNA: TGTGCCACCCAGCTTGGAGGGACAGGGGTTAGCTACGAGCAGTACTTC. Supplemented by reference TRBV5-4 and TRBJ2-7, the full variable domain reads ETGVTQSPTHLIKTRGQQVTLRCSSQSGHNTVSWYQQALGQGPQFIFQYYREEENGRGNFPPRFSGLQFPNYSSELNVNALELDDSALYLCATQLGGTGVSYEQYFGPGTRLTVT.

The V and J genes are TRBV5-4 and TRBJ2-5; the D gene is possibly TRBD2 (5 bases). This CDR3 spans 14 amino acids. V shed 0 bases and J shed 7 bases, with 13 bases lying between them. The V gene's germline CDR1 is SGHNT and CDR2 YYREEE (reference sequence). Here the CDR3 DNA reads TGTGCCAGCAGCTTGGAGCAAGGCAGCGGGACCCAGTACTTC. Its translation is CASSLEQGSGTQYF.